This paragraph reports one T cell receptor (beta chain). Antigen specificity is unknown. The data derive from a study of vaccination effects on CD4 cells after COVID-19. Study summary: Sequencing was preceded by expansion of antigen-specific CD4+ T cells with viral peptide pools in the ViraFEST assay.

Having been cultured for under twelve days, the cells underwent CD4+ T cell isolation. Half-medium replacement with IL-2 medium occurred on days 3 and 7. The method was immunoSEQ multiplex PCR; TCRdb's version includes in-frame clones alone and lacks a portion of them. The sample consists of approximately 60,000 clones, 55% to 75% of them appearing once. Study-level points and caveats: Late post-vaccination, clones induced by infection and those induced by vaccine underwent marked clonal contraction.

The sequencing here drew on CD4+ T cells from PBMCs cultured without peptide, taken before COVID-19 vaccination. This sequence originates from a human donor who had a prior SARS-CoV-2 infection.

CDR3 in DNA: TGCGCCAGCAGCTTGGGATTGGTCAATGAGCAGTTCTTC. As protein: CASSLGLVNEQFF. The chain uses TRBV5-1 and TRBJ2-1; D uncertain. V lost 0 bases, J lost 6 bases, and 7 bases lay in between. CDR1 SGHRS and CDR2 YFSETQ come from the germline V gene. The CDR3 length is 13 residues.